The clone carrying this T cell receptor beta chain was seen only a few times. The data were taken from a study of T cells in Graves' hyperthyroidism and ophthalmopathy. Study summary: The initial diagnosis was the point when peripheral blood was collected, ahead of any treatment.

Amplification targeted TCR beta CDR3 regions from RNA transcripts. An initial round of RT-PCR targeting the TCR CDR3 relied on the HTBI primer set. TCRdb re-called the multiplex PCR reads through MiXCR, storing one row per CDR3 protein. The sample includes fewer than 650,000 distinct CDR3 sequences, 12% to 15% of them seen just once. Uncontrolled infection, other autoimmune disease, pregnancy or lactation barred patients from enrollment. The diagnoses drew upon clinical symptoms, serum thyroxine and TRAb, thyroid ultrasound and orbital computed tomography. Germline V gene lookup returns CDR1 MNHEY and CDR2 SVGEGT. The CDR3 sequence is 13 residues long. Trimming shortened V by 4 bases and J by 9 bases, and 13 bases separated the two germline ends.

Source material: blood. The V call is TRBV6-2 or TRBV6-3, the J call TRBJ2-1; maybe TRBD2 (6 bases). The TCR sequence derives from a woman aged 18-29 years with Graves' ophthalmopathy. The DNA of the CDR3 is TGTGCCAGCAGTTCCCAACTCGGGGGTGAGCAGTTCTTC. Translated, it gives CASSSQLGGEQFF.